The 8 T cell receptor beta chains below were found in one sample sequenced in a study of blood T cell repertoires in COVID-19. Data came from immunoSEQ multiplex PCR; TCRdb stores just in-frame clones and leaves some out. The data contain approximately 140,000 clones, about 86% of them singletons. The sample consisted of peripheral blood. Receptors were obtained from a man between 65 and 85 years old with acute or convalescent COVID-19.

The chain couples TRBV5-1 to TRBJ2-1; 9 bases agree with TRBD2. Unmatched junction bases numbered 8, after V lost 4 bases and J lost 6 bases. Germline V gene data show CDR1 as SGHRS and CDR2 as YFSETQ. The CDR3 contains 15 residues. The CDR3 nucleotides read TGCGCCAGCAGCGAAAGCGGGAGGCTGGGCAATGAGCAGTTCTTC. It specifies CASSESGRLGNEQFF.

This chain links TRBV18 with TRBJ2-7, with 7 positions matching TRBD2. The length of the CDR3 is 14 residues. Germline trimming cut 3 bases from V and 0 bases from J; bases unmatched to any gene: 2. Germline V gives CDR1 KGHSH, CDR2 LQKENI. The CDR3 region has the DNA TGTGCCAGCTCACCGGGGGGGAACTCCTACGAGCAGTACTTC. Protein: CASSPGGNSYEQYF.

V usage is TRBV5-6 and J usage is TRBJ2-3; weak D call: TRBD2 (7 bases). V was cut by 0 bases and J by 6 bases, with 17 bases left in between. The CDR3 is 16 residues long. CDR1 and CDR2 (germline): SGHDT, YYEEEE. The CDR3 DNA reads TGTGCCAGCAGCTTGGAGCGAGGAGGGGGGGTGGATACGCAGTATTTT. It specifies CASSLERGGGVDTQYF.

The genes are TRBV19 and TRBJ2-3; TRBD2 agrees at 10 bases. This CDR3 contains 16 residues. CDR1 LNHDA and CDR2 SQIVND come from the germline V gene (reference sequence). V shed 4 bases and J 0 bases; nucleotides not matched to a gene: 4. The CDR3 spells CASSTRTSGSTDTQYF. For the CDR3, the DNA is TGTGCCAGTAGTACGAGGACTAGCGGTAGCACAGATACGCAGTATTTT.

This sequence joins TRBV7-3 and TRBJ2-1, with TRBD2 matching 9 bases. CDR1 and CDR2 (germline): SGHTA, FQGTGA. V lost 3 bases, J lost 7 bases, and 10 bases stayed unmatched. This CDR3 contains 16 residues. The DNA of the CDR3 is TGTGCCAGCAGCTTGACCGGGACTAGCAGAATGAATGAGCAGTTCTTC. Its protein product is CASSLTGTSRMNEQFF.

This clone was observed once. The V and J genes are TRBV28 and TRBJ2-5, with 13 bases lining up with TRBD2. CDR3 length: 19 amino acids. Trimming took 3 bases from V and 5 from J; bases not matched to a gene: 15. Per germline, CDR1 MDHEN and CDR2 SYDVKM. CDR3 DNA: TGTGCCAGCAGTTTCCCTGGACTAGCGGGAGAATTAAAAGGGGAGACCCAGTACTTC. This translates into CASSFPGLAGELKGETQYF.

The chain joins TRBV29-1 to TRBJ1-2; D not resolved. Trimming cost V 1 base and J 7 bases, with 16 bases left between them. The CDR3 consists of 14 residues. CDR1 and CDR2 from the germline V gene are SQVTM and ANQGSEA. The CDR3 bases are TGCAGCGTTGAAGTAGGGAGGGATGTGGCTGGCTACACCTTC. Translated: CSVEVGRDVAGYTF. The variable domain in full, with the rest retrieved from reference TRBV29-1 and TRBJ1-2, is SAVISQKPSRDICQRGTSLTIQCQVDSQVTMMFWYRQQPGQSLTLIATANQGSEATYESGFVIDKFPISRPNLTFSTLTVSNMSPEDSSIYLCSVEVGRDVAGYTFGSGTRLTVV.

This clone showed up just a few times. The genes are TRBV29-1 and TRBJ2-1, with D possibly TRBD2 on 5 matching bases. The CDR3 length is 13 residues. Germline V lookup: CDR1 SQVTM, CDR2 ANQGSEA. Trimming shortened V by 4 bases and J by 0 bases, and 7 bases separated the two germline ends. Here the CDR3 reads CSVGAGSYNEQFF. The CDR3 DNA follows: TGCAGCGTTGGGGCGGGCTCCTACAATGAGCAGTTCTTC.